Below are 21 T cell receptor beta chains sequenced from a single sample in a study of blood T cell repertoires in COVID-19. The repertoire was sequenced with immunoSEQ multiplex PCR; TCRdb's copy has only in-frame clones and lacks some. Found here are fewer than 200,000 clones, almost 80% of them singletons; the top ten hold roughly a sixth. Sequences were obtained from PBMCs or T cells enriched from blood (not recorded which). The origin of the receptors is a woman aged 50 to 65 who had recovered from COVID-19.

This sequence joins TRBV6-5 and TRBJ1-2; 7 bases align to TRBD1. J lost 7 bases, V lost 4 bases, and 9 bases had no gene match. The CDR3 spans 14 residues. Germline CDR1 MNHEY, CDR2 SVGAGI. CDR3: CASSSPEGAVGYTF. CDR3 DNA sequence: TGTGCCAGCAGTTCCCCAGAGGGGGCGGTTGGCTACACCTTC.

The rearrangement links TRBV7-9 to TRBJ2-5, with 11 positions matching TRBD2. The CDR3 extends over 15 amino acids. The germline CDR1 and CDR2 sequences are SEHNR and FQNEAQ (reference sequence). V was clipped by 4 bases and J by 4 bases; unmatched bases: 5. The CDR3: CASSSGGLAGETQYF. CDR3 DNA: TGTGCCAGCAGCTCCGGAGGACTAGCGGGAGAGACCCAGTACTTC.

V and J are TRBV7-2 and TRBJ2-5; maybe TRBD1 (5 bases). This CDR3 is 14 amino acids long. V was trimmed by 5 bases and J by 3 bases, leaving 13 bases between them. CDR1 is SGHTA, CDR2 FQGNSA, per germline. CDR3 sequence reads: CASSTGSVKETQYF. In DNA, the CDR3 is TGTGCCAGCAGCACAGGCTCCGTTAAAGAGACCCAGTACTTC.

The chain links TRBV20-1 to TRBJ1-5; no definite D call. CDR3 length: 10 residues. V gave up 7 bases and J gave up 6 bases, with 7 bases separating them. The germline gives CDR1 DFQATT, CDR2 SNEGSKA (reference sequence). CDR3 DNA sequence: TGCAGTGGAGGTCCTCAGCCCCAGCATTTT. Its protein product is CSGGPQPQHF.

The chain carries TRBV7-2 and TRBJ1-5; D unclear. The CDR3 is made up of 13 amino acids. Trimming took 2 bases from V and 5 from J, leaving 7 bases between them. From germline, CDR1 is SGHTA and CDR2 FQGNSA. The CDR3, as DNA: TGTGCCAGCAGCTTATCTCGGGATCAGCCCCAGCATTTT. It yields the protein CASSLSRDQPQHF.

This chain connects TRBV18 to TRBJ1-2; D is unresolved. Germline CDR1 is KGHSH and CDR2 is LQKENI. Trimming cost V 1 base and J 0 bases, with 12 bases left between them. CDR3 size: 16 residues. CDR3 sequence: CASSPRSPGANYGYTF. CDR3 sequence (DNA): TGTGCCAGCTCACCACGGTCCCCAGGCGCTAACTATGGCTACACCTTC. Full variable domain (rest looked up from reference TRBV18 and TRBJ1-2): NAGVMQNPRHLVRRRGQEARLRCSPMKGHSHVYWYRQLPEEGLKFMVYLQKENIIDESGMPKERFSAEFPKEGPSILRIQQVVRGDSAAYFCASSPRSPGANYGYTFGSGTRLTVV.

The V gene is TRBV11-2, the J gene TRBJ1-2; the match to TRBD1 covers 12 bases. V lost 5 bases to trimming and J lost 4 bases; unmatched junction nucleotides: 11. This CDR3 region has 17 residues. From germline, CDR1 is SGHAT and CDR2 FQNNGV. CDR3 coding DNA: TGTGCCAGCAGCCTCGGGACAGGGGGCATCTTCGGCTATGGCTACACCTTC. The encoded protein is CASSLGTGGIFGYGYTF.

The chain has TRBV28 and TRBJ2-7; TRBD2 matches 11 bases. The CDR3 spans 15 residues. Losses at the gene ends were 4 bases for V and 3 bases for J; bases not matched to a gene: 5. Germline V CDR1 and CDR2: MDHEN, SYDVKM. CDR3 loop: CASSSRLAGNYEQYF. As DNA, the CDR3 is TGTGCCAGCAGTTCTCGACTAGCGGGAAACTACGAGCAGTACTTC.

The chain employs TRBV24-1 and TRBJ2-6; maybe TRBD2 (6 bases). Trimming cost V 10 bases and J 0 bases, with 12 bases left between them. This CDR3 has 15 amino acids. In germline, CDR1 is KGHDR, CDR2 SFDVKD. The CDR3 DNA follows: TGTGCCACTCAGGCGGGGCCCTCTGGGGCCAACGTCCTGACTTTC. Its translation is CATQAGPSGANVLTF.

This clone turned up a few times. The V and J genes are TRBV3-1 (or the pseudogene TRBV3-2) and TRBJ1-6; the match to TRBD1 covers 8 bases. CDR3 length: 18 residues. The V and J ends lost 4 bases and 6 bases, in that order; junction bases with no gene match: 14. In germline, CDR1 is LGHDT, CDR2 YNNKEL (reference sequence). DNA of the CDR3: TGTGCCAGCAGCCCAACGGGCGTTACAGGGGGGAGTAATTCACCCCTCCACTTT. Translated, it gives CASSPTGVTGGSNSPLHF.

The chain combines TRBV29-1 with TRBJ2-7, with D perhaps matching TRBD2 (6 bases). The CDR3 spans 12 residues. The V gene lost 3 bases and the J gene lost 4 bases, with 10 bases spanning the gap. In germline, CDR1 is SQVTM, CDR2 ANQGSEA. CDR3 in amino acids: CSVEEGTYEQYF. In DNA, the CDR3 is TGCAGCGTTGAGGAGGGAACTTACGAGCAGTACTTC.

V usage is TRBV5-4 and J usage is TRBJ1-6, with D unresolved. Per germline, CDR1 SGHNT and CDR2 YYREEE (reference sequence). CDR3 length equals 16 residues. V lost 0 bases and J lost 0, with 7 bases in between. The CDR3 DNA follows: TGTGCCAGCAGCTTGGGAGGAAGCTCCTATAATTCACCCCTCCACTTT. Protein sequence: CASSLGGSSYNSPLHF. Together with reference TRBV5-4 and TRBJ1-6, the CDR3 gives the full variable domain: ETGVTQSPTHLIKTRGQQVTLRCSSQSGHNTVSWYQQALGQGPQFIFQYYREEENGRGNFPPRFSGLQFPNYSSELNVNALELDDSALYLCASSLGGSSYNSPLHFGNGTRLTVT.

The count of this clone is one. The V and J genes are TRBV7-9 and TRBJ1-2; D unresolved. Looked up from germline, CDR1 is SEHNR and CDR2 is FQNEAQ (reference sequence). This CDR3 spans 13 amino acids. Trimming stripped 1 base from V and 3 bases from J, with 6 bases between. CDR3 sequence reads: CASSLVVDYGYTF. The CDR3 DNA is TGTGCCAGCAGCTTAGTGGTAGACTATGGCTACACCTTC.

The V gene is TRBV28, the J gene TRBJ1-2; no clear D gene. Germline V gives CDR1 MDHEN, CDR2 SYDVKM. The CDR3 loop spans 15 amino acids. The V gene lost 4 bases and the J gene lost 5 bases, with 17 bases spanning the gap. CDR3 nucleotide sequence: TGTGCCAGCAGTTCCCCGGGAGGGATAACGTATGGCTACACCTTC. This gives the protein CASSSPGGITYGYTF.

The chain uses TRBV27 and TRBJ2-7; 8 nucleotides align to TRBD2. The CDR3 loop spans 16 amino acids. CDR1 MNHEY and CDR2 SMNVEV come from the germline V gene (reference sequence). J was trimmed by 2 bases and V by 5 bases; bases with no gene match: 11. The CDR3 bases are TGTGCCAGCAGTGCACGGGGGGGAGGCGGCGCCTACGAGCAGTACTTC. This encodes CASSARGGGGAYEQYF.

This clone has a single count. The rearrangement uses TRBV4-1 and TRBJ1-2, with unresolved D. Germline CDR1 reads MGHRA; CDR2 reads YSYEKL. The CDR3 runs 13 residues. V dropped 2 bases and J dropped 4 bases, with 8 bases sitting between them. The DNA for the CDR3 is TGCGCCAGCAGCCAATCCGGGAGCTATGGCTACACCTTC. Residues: CASSQSGSYGYTF.

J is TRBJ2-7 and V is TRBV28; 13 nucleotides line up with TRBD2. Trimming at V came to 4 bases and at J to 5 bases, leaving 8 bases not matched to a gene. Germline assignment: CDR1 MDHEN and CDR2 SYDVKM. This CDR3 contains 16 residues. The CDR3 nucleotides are TGTGCCAGCAGTTCCCCCACTAGCGGGAGGGCCAACGAGCAGTACTTC. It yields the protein CASSSPTSGRANEQYF.

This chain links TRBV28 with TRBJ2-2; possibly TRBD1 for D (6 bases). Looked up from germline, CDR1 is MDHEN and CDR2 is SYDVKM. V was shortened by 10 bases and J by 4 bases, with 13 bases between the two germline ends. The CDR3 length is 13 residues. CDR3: CATTRGSTGELFF. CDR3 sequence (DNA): TGTGCCACCACAAGGGGGAGCACCGGGGAGCTGTTTTTT.

CDR3 sequence reads: CASSVTRGGEKLFF. The DNA of the CDR3 is TGCGCCAGCAGCGTGACAAGGGGCGGTGAAAAACTGTTTTTT. V is TRBV5-1 and J is TRBJ1-4; a possible D gene is TRBD1 (5 bases). There are 14 residues in the CDR3. The germline V and J ends were trimmed by 4 bases and 7 bases, with 14 bases remaining between them. Germline V gene lookup returns CDR1 SGHRS and CDR2 YFSETQ. The whole variable domain, filled in from reference TRBV5-1 and TRBJ1-4, reads KAGVTQTPRYLIKTRGQQVTLSCSPISGHRSVSWYQQTPGQGLQFLFEYFSETQRNKGNFPGRFSGRQFSNSRSEMNVSTLELGDSALYLCASSVTRGGEKLFFGSGTQLSVL.

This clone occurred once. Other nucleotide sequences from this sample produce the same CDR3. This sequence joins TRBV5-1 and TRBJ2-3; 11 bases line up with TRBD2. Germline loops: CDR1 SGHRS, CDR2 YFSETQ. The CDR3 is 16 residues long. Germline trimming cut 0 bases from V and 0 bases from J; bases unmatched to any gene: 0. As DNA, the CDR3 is TGCGCCAGCAGCTTGGGGACTAGCGGGAGCACAGATACGCAGTATTTT. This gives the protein CASSLGTSGSTDTQYF. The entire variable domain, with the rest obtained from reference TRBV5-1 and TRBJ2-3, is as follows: KAGVTQTPRYLIKTRGQQVTLSCSPISGHRSVSWYQQTPGQGLQFLFEYFSETQRNKGNFPGRFSGRQFSNSRSEMNVSTLELGDSALYLCASSLGTSGSTDTQYFGPGTRLTVL.

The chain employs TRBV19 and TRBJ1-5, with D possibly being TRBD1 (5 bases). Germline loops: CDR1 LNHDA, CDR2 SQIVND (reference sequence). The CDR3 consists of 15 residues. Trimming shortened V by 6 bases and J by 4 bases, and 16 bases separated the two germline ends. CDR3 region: CASSQETVGNQPQHF. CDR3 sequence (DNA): TGTGCCAGTAGCCAAGAGACAGTGGGGAATCAGCCCCAGCATTTT.